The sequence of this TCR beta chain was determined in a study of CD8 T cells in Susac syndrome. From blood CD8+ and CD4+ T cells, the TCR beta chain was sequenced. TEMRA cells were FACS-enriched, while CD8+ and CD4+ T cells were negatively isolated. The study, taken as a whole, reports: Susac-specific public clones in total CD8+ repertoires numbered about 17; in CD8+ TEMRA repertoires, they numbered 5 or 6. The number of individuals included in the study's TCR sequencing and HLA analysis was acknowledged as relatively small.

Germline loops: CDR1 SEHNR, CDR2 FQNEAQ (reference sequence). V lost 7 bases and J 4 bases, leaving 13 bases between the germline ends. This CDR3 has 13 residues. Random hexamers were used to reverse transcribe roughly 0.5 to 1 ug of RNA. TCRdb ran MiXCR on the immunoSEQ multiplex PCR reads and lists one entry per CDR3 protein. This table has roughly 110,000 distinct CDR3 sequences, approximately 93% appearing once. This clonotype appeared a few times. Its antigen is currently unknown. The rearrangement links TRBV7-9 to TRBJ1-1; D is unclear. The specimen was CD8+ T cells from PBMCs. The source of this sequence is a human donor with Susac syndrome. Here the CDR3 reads CASISGSFTEAFF. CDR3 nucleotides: TGTGCCAGCATTTCAGGCAGCTTCACTGAAGCTTTCTTT.